One sample yielded the 19 T cell receptor beta chains listed below, sequenced in a study of blood T cells in healthy people across ages. Sample-barcoded 5' priming and a J-beta primer mix drove a second PCR of roughly 7 to 11 cycles. TCRdb reprocessed the 5' RACE reads with MiXCR, giving one entry per CDR3 protein. The sample records 550,000 to 650,000 distinct CDR3 sequences, 27% being singletons. These data also formed part of another study, on T cells of mothers and their children.

Specimen: blood. These receptor sequences come from a boy aged 2 to 10 in good health.

The rearrangement joins TRBV7-2 to TRBJ2-2; 9 bases align to TRBD1. Losses at the gene ends were 3 bases for V and 3 bases for J; bases not matched to a gene: 2. The CDR3 extends over 15 amino acids. Germline values: CDR1 SGHTA, CDR2 FQGNSA. The CDR3 nucleotides read TGTGCCAGCAGCTTGAGGACAGGGGACACCGGGGAGCTGTTTTTT. Protein sequence: CASSLRTGDTGELFF. Together with reference TRBV7-2 and TRBJ2-2, the CDR3 gives the full variable domain: GAGVSQSPSNKVTEKGKDVELRCDPISGHTALYWYRQSLGQGLEFLIYFQGNSAPDKSGLPSDRFSAERTGGSVSTLTIQRTQQEDSAVYLCASSLRTGDTGELFFGEGSRLTVL.

This clonotype was seen repeatedly, ten times or more. The chain has TRBV12-3 or TRBV12-4 and TRBJ2-7; 7 bases line up with TRBD1. This CDR3 has 14 amino acids. Trimming at V came to 6 bases and at J to 2 bases, leaving 7 bases not matched to a gene. CDR3 DNA sequence: TGTGCCAGCAGCCCCCGACAGGGTACCTACGAGCAGTACTTC. It is translated as CASSPRQGTYEQYF.

This clonotype occurred a few times. This rearrangement joins TRBV11-2 to TRBJ2-4, with 8 bases fitting TRBD1. Trimming removed 5 bases from V and 7 bases from J; junction bases left unmatched: 10. The CDR3 spans 15 residues. The germline gives CDR1 SGHAT, CDR2 FQNNGV. The CDR3 loop reads CASSPRARGLNIQYF. The DNA for the CDR3 is TGTGCCAGCAGCCCCCGGGCCAGGGGGCTTAACATTCAGTACTTC.

The chain joins TRBV27 to TRBJ2-3; D could derive from TRBD1 or TRBD2 (5 bases each). Germline V gene data show CDR1 as MNHEY and CDR2 as SMNVEV (reference sequence). V was cut by 5 bases and J by 6 bases, with 9 bases left in between. The CDR3 has 12 amino acids. CDR3 sequence (DNA): TGTGCCAGCAGTGGGGGTGGCGATACGCAGTATTTT. Translating it yields CASSGGGDTQYF.

The chain is built from TRBV2 and TRBJ2-1; D is perhaps TRBD1 (5 bases). The V and J ends lost 1 base and 4 bases respectively, with 5 bases between them. The CDR3 loop spans 13 amino acids. Germline lookup yields CDR1 SNHLY and CDR2 FYNNEI. CDR3 in amino acids: CASSEDRYNEQFF. DNA of the CDR3: TGTGCCAGCAGTGAAGACAGGTACAATGAGCAGTTCTTC.

This clonotype was recorded a few times. The J gene is TRBJ2-1, the V gene TRBV20-1; D is ambiguous. CDR1 is DFQATT and CDR2 is SNEGSKA in the germline V gene (reference sequence). The CDR3 contains 13 residues. V gave up 4 bases and J gave up 0 bases, with 7 bases separating them. The CDR3 nucleotides read TGCAGTGCTACTATAAGCTCCTACAATGAGCAGTTCTTC. Translating it yields CSATISSYNEQFF.

This clonotype was seen a handful of times. The junction and the germline gene differ at one end; a read error may be behind it. V usage is TRBV4-3 and J usage is TRBJ2-1; D perhaps matches TRBD2 (6 bases). The J call is uncertain, as TRBJ2-7 better fits the DNA end. This CDR3 contains 16 residues. Germline CDR1 is LGHNA and CDR2 is YSLEER. Written as DNA, the CDR3 is TGCGCCGGCAGCCAAGATTACGGGACTCTTGTCTACGAGCAGTACTTC. Amino acids: CAGSQDYGTLVYEQYF.

The J gene is TRBJ2-5, the V gene TRBV10-3; D possibly corresponds to TRBD2 (6 bases). Trimming left V 0 bases short and J 4 bases short, with 18 bases between. The CDR3 consists of 17 residues. CDR1 is ENHRY and CDR2 is SYGVKD in the germline V gene. The CDR3 protein is CAISESIARERRETQYF. Here the CDR3 DNA reads TGTGCCATCAGTGAGTCGATTGCCCGGGAGAGGCGAGAGACCCAGTACTTC.

The chain has TRBV6-5 and TRBJ2-7; D is possibly TRBD2 (7 bases). This CDR3 spans 14 amino acids. The germline V gene has CDR1 MNHEY and CDR2 SVGAGI. V was pared by 6 bases and J by 2 bases, with 14 bases between. As DNA, the CDR3 is TGTGCCAGCAGGGAAGGGGGGGCCCCCTACGAGCAGTACTTC. Protein: CASREGGAPYEQYF.

The chain employs TRBV5-1 and TRBJ2-7; no definite D call. The CDR3 spans 16 residues. Trimming removed 4 bases from V and 0 bases from J, with 17 bases in between. From germline, CDR1 is SGHRS and CDR2 YFSETQ. CDR3 sequence reads: CASSLAPTKSSYEQYF. CDR3 DNA: TGCGCCAGCAGCCTCGCCCCAACGAAGAGCTCCTACGAGCAGTACTTC.

The chain combines TRBV5-1 with TRBJ1-2, with a tentative D call TRBD1 (5 bases). The CDR3 covers 15 residues. Looked up from germline, CDR1 is SGHRS and CDR2 is YFSETQ. V lost 0 bases, J lost 6 bases, and 15 bases lay in between. CDR3 in amino acids: CASSLVSRATDGYTF. The CDR3 coding sequence is TGCGCCAGCAGCTTGGTGTCCAGGGCGACGGATGGCTACACCTTC.

This chain links TRBV2 with TRBJ2-1, with 7 bases matching TRBD1. This CDR3 spans 15 amino acids. J lost 4 bases, V lost 5 bases, and 8 bases had no gene match. CDR1 is SNHLY, CDR2 FYNNEI, per germline. CDR3 sequence: CASSPPGQTYNEQFF. The CDR3, as DNA: TGTGCCAGCAGTCCTCCGGGACAGACATACAATGAGCAGTTCTTC. Filled out from reference TRBV2 and TRBJ2-1, the complete variable domain reads EPEVTQTPSHQVTQMGQEVILRCVPISNHLYFYWYRQILGQKVEFLVSFYNNEISEKSEIFDDQFSVERPDGSNFTLKIRSTKLEDSAMYFCASSPPGQTYNEQFFGPGTRLTVL.

This clonotype was observed once. The chain combines TRBV20-1 with TRBJ2-7, with D perhaps matching TRBD1 or TRBD2 (5 bases each). The assigned J gene may be wrong: the sequence end matches TRBJ2-1 better. This CDR3 is 12 amino acids long. Germline CDR1 is DFQATT and CDR2 is SNEGSKA (reference sequence). CDR3 DNA sequence: TGCAGTGCTAGAGGGGGGTGGAATGAGCAGTTCTTC. Its translation: CSARGGWNEQFF.

In its sample, this clonotype was seen a few times. The chain uses TRBV10-2 and TRBJ2-4; possibly TRBD2 for D (6 bases). Germline-derived CDR1 and CDR2 are WSHSY and SAAADI. The CDR3 extends over 12 amino acids. V lost 3 bases and J 15 bases, leaving 15 bases between the germline ends. In DNA form, the CDR3 reads TGCGCCAGCAGTGAAAAGGACCTAGCGCGGTACTTC. It translates to CASSEKDLARYF.

CDR3 sequence (DNA): TGTGCCAGCACCCGAAACAATGAGCAGTTCTTC. Translation gives CASTRNNEQFF. The genes are TRBV13 and TRBJ2-1; D is undetermined. Trimming removed 7 bases from V and 5 bases from J, with 6 bases in between. Germline V gene sequence: CDR1 PRHDT, CDR2 FYEKMQ (reference sequence). This CDR3 region has 11 residues.

This rearrangement joins TRBV10-3 to TRBJ1-4; 7 bases are a match to TRBD1. CDR1 ENHRY and CDR2 SYGVKD come from the germline V gene. This CDR3 contains 14 residues. The V and J ends lost 3 bases and 8 bases, in that order; junction bases with no gene match: 6. The DNA for the CDR3 is TGTGCCATCAGTGAAGACAGGGCATACGAAAAACTGTTTTTT. This gives the protein CAISEDRAYEKLFF.

The chain joins TRBV7-9 to TRBJ1-2; 9 bases fit TRBD1. Germline CDR1 is SEHNR and CDR2 is FQNEAQ (reference sequence). This CDR3 comprises 17 residues. Losses at the gene ends were 5 bases for V and 4 bases for J; bases not matched to a gene: 14. The CDR3 reads CASSPTRTGEKLYGYTF. The CDR3 bases are TGTGCCAGCAGCCCTACTCGGACAGGGGAAAAACTCTATGGCTACACCTTC. Combining the CDR3 with reference TRBV7-9 and TRBJ1-2 gives the whole variable domain DTGVSQNPRHKITKRGQNVTFRCDPISEHNRLYWYRQTLGQGPEFLTYFQNEAQLEKSRLLSDRFSAERPKGSFSTLEIQRTEQGDSAMYLCASSPTRTGEKLYGYTFGSGTRLTVV.

In its sample, this clonotype was seen a few times. V is TRBV1 and J is TRBJ2-3; the table's D call of TRBD2 was not tested on the DNA. TRBV1 is assigned pseudogene status. The CDR3 covers 13 residues. In DNA form, the CDR3 reads TGCACCAGCAGCCTTAGCGAGGCAGATACGCAGTATTTT. Translating it yields CTSSLSEADTQYF.

This clonotype was counted only a few times. The chain carries TRBV12-3 or TRBV12-4 and TRBJ2-2; D is ambiguous. This CDR3 has 13 residues. The germline V and J ends were trimmed by 7 bases and 4 bases, with 10 bases remaining between them. CDR3 in amino acids: CASTTFGTGELFF. The DNA for the CDR3 is TGTGCCAGCACCACATTCGGCACCGGGGAGCTGTTTTTT.